The 16 T cell receptor beta chains below all came from one sample that was sequenced in a study of beta chain features in type 1 diabetes. These TCRs are of unknown antigen specificity. Every isolated RNA sample was fully reverse transcribed, so sequencing captured expressed TCRB transcripts. TCRdb's table, derived via immunoSEQ multiplex PCR, lists solely in-frame clones and lacks some. This table has 130,000 to 150,000 clones, 10% to 15% appearing once. Study-wide findings and caveats: All four CD4+ subsets of Type 1 diabetes patients contained TCRB CDR3s that were moderately but significantly shorter.

The sequencing input was central memory CD4+ T cells from blood. Receptors were obtained from a man aged 18-30 years with type 1 diabetes.

This clone has a handful of counts. The chain is built from TRBV29-1 and TRBJ1-2; D perhaps matches TRBD1 (5 bases). Trimming stripped 3 bases from V and 9 bases from J, with 17 bases between. The CDR3 totals 13 residues. Germline-derived CDR1 and CDR2 are SQVTM and ANQGSEA. Written as DNA, the CDR3 is TGCAGCGTTGATACCGGGACGGACTTCAGCTACACCTTC. Its translation: CSVDTGTDFSYTF.

This clone was counted a few times. J is TRBJ1-1 and V is TRBV5-1, with 8 nucleotides matching TRBD1. V dropped 3 bases and J dropped 2; count of bases not matched to a gene: 6. There are 15 residues in the CDR3. Looked up from germline, CDR1 is SGHRS and CDR2 is YFSETQ. CDR3 sequence reads: CASSWTGQGNTEAFF. In nucleotides, the CDR3 is TGCGCCAGCAGCTGGACCGGACAGGGTAACACTGAAGCTTTCTTT.

This rearrangement joins TRBV28 to TRBJ2-7, with TRBD1 matching 8 bases. The CDR3 length is 13 residues. The germline V gene has CDR1 MDHEN and CDR2 SYDVKM. The V and J ends lost 6 bases and 4 bases, in that order; junction bases with no gene match: 5. The CDR3 is CASSQGQGYEQYF. The CDR3 nucleotides read TGTGCCAGCAGCCAAGGACAGGGTTACGAGCAGTACTTC.

This clone occurred a few times. The chain employs TRBV6-6 and TRBJ2-7, with D tentatively TRBD1 or TRBD2 (5 bases each). The ends were cut back, 6 bases at V and 2 bases at J, with 14 bases in the middle. This CDR3 region has 14 residues. Per germline, CDR1 MNHNY and CDR2 SVGAGI (reference sequence). The CDR3: CASRSGTDTYEQYF. The DNA for the CDR3 is TGTGCCAGCAGATCCGGGACGGATACCTACGAGCAGTACTTC.

This clone has only a few counts. This chain joins TRBV18 and TRBJ1-5; TRBD1 matches 7 bases. This CDR3 contains 16 residues. The V and J ends lost 3 bases and 3 bases, in that order; junction bases with no gene match: 8. Germline lookup yields CDR1 KGHSH and CDR2 LQKENI. The DNA of the CDR3 is TGTGCCAGCTCACCCCCGACAGGGAGGAACAATCAGCCCCAGCATTTT. Protein: CASSPPTGRNNQPQHF.

In its sample, this clone was seen many times. The CDR3: CASSLAKDSLSNTEAFF. The CDR3 DNA is TGTGCCAGCAGCTTAGCAAAGGACAGTCTTTCCAACACTGAAGCTTTCTTT. The chain carries TRBV7-2 and TRBJ1-1, with a possible D match to TRBD1 (6 bases). The V end was cut by 0 bases, the J end by 2 bases, with 16 bases between. The CDR3 loop spans 17 amino acids. CDR1 SGHTA and CDR2 FQGNSA come from the germline V gene.

The rearrangement links TRBV4-1 to TRBJ2-2; D not resolved. Germline assignment: CDR1 MGHRA and CDR2 YSYEKL. This CDR3 has 16 amino acids. The V end lost 6 bases, the J end lost 4 bases, and 18 bases lay between the germline ends. The CDR3 sequence: CASRLSGVLGTGELFF. The CDR3 coding sequence is TGCGCCAGCAGGTTAAGTGGAGTGTTGGGCACCGGGGAGCTGTTTTTT.

CDR3 protein: CASSEPGEASPLHF. The DNA of the CDR3 is TGCGCCAGCAGTGAGCCCGGGGAGGCTTCACCCCTCCACTTT. The J gene is TRBJ1-6, the V gene TRBV10-2; D is undetermined. There are 14 residues in the CDR3. CDR1 WSHSY and CDR2 SAAADI come from the germline V gene. V was trimmed by 2 bases and J by 9 bases, leaving 11 bases between them.

The V call is TRBV4-1, the J call TRBJ2-3; 8 bases match TRBD2. Losses at the gene ends were 0 bases for V and 6 bases for J; bases not matched to a gene: 2. Germline V lookup: CDR1 MGHRA, CDR2 YSYEKL. CDR3 length: 14 residues. CDR3 DNA: TGCGCCAGCAGCCAAGATCCTAGCGGGGATACGCAGTATTTT. It translates to CASSQDPSGDTQYF.

V is TRBV18 and J is TRBJ1-3; D not resolved. Germline V gives CDR1 KGHSH, CDR2 LQKENI. This CDR3 is 15 amino acids long. The ends were cut back, 1 base at V and 4 bases at J, with 11 bases in the middle. Here the CDR3 DNA reads TGTGCCAGCTCACCACTGGGGAACAGAGGAAACACCATATATTTT. Protein product: CASSPLGNRGNTIYF.

About this clone: Other nucleotide sequences in the sample specify the same CDR3. CDR3 sequence reads: CASSLVTLNTEAFF. CDR3 DNA sequence: TGTGCCAGCAGCTTAGTCACCTTGAACACTGAAGCTTTCTTT. The chain joins TRBV7-9 to TRBJ1-1; D call uncertain. Looked up from germline, CDR1 is SEHNR and CDR2 is FQNEAQ (reference sequence). Trimming left V 1 base short and J 0 bases short, with 6 bases between. This CDR3 spans 14 amino acids.

The chain links TRBV4-1 to TRBJ1-2; a possible D gene is TRBD1 (5 bases). There are 15 residues in the CDR3. Trimming removed 0 bases from V and 4 bases from J, with 12 bases in between. CDR1 and CDR2 from the germline V gene are MGHRA and YSYEKL. CDR3 loop: CASSQDRGGVYGYTF. Here the CDR3 DNA reads TGCGCCAGCAGCCAAGATCGCGGGGGTGTCTATGGCTACACCTTC.

This chain connects TRBV10-3 to TRBJ1-6, with D hard to call. Per germline, CDR1 ENHRY and CDR2 SYGVKD. The germline V and J ends were trimmed by 2 bases and 9 bases, with 5 bases remaining between them. The CDR3 is 12 residues long. The CDR3 region is CAISEVGSPLHF. As DNA, the CDR3 is TGTGCCATCAGTGAGGTCGGTTCACCCCTCCACTTT.

This chain links TRBV10-3 with TRBJ2-1; 8 nucleotides match TRBD1. The length of the CDR3 is 13 residues. V dropped 2 bases and J dropped 9; count of bases not matched to a gene: 3. The V gene's germline CDR1 is ENHRY and CDR2 SYGVKD. The chain's CDR3 is CAISEVQGVEQFF. The CDR3 bases are TGTGCCATCAGTGAGGTACAGGGGGTTGAGCAGTTCTTC.

This clone was seen a few times. The chain couples TRBV11-3 to TRBJ2-4; D is possibly TRBD1 (7 bases). Trimming shortened V by 4 bases and J by 7 bases, and 14 bases separated the two germline ends. Germline V lookup: CDR1 SGHNT, CDR2 YENEEA. This CDR3 has 14 residues. DNA of the CDR3: TGTGCCAGCAGCTCCGGACAGGAGGGGAACATTCAGTACTTC. Its translation is CASSSGQEGNIQYF.

This clone has more than one count but fewer than ten. The J gene is TRBJ2-7, the V gene TRBV30; possible D gene TRBD1, 5 bases. CDR1 and CDR2 (germline): GTSNPN, SVGIG (reference sequence). V lost 0 bases and J 6 bases, leaving 12 bases between the germline ends. This CDR3 comprises 13 residues. CDR3 protein: CAWSVGSGLEQYF. CDR3 bases: TGTGCCTGGAGTGTAGGGTCAGGGCTCGAGCAGTACTTC.